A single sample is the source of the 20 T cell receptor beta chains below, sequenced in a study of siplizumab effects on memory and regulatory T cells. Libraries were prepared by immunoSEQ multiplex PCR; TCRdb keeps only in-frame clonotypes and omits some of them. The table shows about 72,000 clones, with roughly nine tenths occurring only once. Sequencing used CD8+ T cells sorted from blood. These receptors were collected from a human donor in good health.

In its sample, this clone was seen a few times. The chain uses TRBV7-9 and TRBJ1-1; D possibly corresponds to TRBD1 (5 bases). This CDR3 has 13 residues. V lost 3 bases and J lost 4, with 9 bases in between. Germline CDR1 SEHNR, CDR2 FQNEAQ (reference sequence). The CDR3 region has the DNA TGTGCCAGCAGCTTCGACACAGGCACTGAAGCTTTCTTT. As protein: CASSFDTGTEAFF. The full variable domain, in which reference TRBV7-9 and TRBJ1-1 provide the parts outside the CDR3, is DTGVSQNPRHKITKRGQNVTFRCDPISEHNRLYWYRQTLGQGPEFLTYFQNEAQLEKSRLLSDRFSAERPKGSFSTLEIQRTEQGDSAMYLCASSFDTGTEAFFGQGTRLTVV.

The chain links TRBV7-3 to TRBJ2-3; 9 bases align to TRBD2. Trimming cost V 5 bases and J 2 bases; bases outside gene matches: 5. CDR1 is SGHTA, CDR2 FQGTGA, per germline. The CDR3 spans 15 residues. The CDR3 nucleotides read TGTGCCAGCAGCGGTAGCGGGGGAAACACAGATACGCAGTATTTT. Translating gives CASSGSGGNTDTQYF.

CDR3 DNA sequence: TGTGCCAGTGGACTACCTGGGACGTTGAACACTGAAGCTTTCTTT. Protein sequence: CASGLPGTLNTEAFF. The chain joins TRBV19 to TRBJ1-1, with D possibly matching TRBD1 (5 bases). CDR3 size: 15 residues. Trimming removed 8 bases at V and 0 bases at J, with 16 bases between. Germline-derived CDR1 and CDR2 are LNHDA and SQIVND (reference sequence).

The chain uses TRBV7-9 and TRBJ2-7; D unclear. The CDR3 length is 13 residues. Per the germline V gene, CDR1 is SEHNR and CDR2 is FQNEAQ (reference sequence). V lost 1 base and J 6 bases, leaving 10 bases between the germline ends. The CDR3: CASSLVGRAEQYF. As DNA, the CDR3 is TGTGCCAGCAGCTTAGTCGGTAGGGCCGAGCAGTACTTC.

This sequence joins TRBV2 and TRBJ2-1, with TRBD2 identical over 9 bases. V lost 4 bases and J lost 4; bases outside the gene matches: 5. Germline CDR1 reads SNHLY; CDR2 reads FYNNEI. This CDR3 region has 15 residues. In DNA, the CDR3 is TGTGCCAGCAGTGGGGGGACTAGCTCTTACAATGAGCAGTTCTTC. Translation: CASSGGTSSYNEQFF. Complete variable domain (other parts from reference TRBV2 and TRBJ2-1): EPEVTQTPSHQVTQMGQEVILRCVPISNHLYFYWYRQILGQKVEFLVSFYNNEISEKSEIFDDQFSVERPDGSNFTLKIRSTKLEDSAMYFCASSGGTSSYNEQFFGPGTRLTVL.

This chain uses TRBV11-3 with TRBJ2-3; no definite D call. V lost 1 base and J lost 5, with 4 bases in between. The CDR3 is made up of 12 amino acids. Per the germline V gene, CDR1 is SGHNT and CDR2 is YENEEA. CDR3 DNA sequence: TGTGCCAGCAGCTTAGGGAGAGATACGCAGTATTTT. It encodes CASSLGRDTQYF.

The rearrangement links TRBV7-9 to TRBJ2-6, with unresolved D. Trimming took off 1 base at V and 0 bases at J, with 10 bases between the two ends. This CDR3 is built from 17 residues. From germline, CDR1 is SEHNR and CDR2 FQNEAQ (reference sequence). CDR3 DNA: TGTGCCAGCAGCTTAGACCATGCATCCTCTGGGGCCAACGTCCTGACTTTC. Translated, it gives CASSLDHASSGANVLTF.

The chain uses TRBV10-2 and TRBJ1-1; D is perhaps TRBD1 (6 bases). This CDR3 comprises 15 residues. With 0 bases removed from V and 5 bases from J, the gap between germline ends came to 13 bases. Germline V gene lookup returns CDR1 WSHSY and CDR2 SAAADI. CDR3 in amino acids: CASSESFGGLTEAFF. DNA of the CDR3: TGCGCCAGCAGTGAGTCTTTTGGGGGGCTTACTGAAGCTTTCTTT.

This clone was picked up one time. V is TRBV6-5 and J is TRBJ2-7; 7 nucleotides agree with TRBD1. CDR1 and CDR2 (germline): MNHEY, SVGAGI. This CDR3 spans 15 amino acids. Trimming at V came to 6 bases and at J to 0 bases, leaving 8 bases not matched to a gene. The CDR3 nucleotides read TGTGCCAGCAGCTTCCGACAGGGAAGCTCCTACGAGCAGTACTTC. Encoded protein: CASSFRQGSSYEQYF.

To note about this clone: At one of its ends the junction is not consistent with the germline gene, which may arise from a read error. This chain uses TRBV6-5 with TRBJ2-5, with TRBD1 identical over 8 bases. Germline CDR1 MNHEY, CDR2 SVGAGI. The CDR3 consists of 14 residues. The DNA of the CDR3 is TGTGCCAGCAGTTACAGTCAGGGGGCAGGGGGGAGGCACTTC. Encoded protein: CASSYSQGAGGRHF.

The CDR3 reads CASSLGVAGETIYTDTQYF. CDR3 DNA: TGTGCCAGCAGCTTAGGGGTGGCGGGAGAAACTATTTATACAGATACGCAGTATTTT. V and J are TRBV11-2 and TRBJ2-3; 7 positions agree with TRBD2. V gave up 1 base and J gave up 3 bases; unmatched junction bases: 16. The germline gives CDR1 SGHAT, CDR2 FQNNGV. The CDR3 sequence is 19 residues long.

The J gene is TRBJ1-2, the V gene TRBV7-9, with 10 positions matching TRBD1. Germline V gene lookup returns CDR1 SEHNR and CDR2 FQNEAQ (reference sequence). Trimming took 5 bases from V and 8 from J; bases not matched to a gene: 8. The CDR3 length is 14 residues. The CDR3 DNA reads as TGTGCCAGCAGCGGGCCTTCGACAGGGGGCGGCTACACCTTC. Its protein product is CASSGPSTGGGYTF.

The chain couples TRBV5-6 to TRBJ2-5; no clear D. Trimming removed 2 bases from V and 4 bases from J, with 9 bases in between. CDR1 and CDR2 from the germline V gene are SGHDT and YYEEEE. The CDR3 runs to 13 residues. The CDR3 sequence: CASSLAIPETQYF. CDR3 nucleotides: TGTGCCAGCAGCTTAGCCATCCCAGAGACCCAGTACTTC.

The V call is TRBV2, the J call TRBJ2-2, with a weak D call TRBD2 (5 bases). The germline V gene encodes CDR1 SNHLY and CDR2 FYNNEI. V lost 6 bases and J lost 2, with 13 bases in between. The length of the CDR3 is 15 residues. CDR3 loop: CASRPTGSNTGELFF. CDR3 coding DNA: TGTGCCAGCAGACCCACGGGATCTAACACCGGGGAGCTGTTTTTT.

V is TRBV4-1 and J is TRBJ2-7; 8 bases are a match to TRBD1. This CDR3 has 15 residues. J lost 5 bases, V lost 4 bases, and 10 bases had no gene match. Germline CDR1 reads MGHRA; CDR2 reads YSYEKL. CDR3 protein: CASSPATGDLNEQYF. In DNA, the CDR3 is TGCGCCAGCAGCCCCGCGACAGGGGATCTCAACGAGCAGTACTTC.

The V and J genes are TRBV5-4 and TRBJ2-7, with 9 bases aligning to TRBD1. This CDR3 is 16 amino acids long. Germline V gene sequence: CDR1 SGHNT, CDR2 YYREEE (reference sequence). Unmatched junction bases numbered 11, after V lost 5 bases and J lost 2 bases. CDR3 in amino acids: CASRVLRRTGAYEQYF. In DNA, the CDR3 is TGTGCCAGCAGGGTATTGAGAAGGACAGGGGCCTACGAGCAGTACTTC.

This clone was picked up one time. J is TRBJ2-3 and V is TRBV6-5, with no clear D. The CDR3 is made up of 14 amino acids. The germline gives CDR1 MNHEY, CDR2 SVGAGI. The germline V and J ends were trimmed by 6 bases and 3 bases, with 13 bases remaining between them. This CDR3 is CASSPAPYTDTQYF. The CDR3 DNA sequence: TGTGCCAGCAGCCCCGCCCCATATACAGATACGCAGTATTTT.

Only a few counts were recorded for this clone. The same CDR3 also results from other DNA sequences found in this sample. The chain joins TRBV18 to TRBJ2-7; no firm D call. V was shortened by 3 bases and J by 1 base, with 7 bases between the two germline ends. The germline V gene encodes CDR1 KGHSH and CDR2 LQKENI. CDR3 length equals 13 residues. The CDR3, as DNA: TGTGCCAGCTCACCGGGCGCGTCCTACGAGCAGTACTTC. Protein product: CASSPGASYEQYF. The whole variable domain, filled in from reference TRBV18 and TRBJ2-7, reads NAGVMQNPRHLVRRRGQEARLRCSPMKGHSHVYWYRQLPEEGLKFMVYLQKENIIDESGMPKERFSAEFPKEGPSILRIQQVVRGDSAAYFCASSPGASYEQYFGPGTRLTVT.

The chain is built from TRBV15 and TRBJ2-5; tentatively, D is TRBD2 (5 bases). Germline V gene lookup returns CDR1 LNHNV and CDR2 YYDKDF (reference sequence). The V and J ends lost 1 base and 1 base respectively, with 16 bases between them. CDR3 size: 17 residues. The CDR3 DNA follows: TGTGCCACCAGCAGAGTGCCGGGATCAACCACCCAAGAGACCCAGTACTTC. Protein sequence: CATSRVPGSTTQETQYF.

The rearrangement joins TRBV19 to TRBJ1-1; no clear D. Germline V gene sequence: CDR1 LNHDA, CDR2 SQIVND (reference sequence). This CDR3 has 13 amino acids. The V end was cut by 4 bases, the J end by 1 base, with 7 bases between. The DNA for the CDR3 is TGTGCCAGTAGTAAAGTCTGGAACACTGAAGCTTTCTTT. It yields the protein CASSKVWNTEAFF.